Within the sample, the clone carrying this TCR beta chain is medium-sized (0.01 to 0.1%). No antigen is known for it. This sample was taken from a study of metastatic and nonmetastatic thyroid tumors. Study background: Repertoire data that came from the blood and tumor or nodule tissue of malignant and benign thyroid patients were compared. Overall study findings and caveats: According to reports, the diversity of TCR beta was significantly higher in malignant thyroid tumors than in benign nodules, and this held in both blood and tumor samples.

The CDR3 spans 15 residues. The V end lost 3 bases, the J end lost 6 bases, and 15 bases lay between the germline ends. Germline V lookup: CDR1 ENHRY, CDR2 SYGVKD. TCRdb re-clonotyped the PCR reads via MiXCR. The data contain some 19,000 clones, less than 20% of them singletons. None of the patients had undergone any treatment ahead of thyroid surgery. This rearrangement joins TRBV10-3 to TRBJ1-5, with D hard to call. Sequencing used blood. The clonotype was recovered from a female donor with papillary thyroid cancer or a benign thyroid nodule (not recorded which). Some clones in this sample may be carry-over from other donors' samples. CDR3 amino acids: CAISDTNRVGQPQHF. CDR3 in DNA: TGTGCCATCAGTGACACGAATAGGGTGGGTCAGCCCCAGCATTTT.